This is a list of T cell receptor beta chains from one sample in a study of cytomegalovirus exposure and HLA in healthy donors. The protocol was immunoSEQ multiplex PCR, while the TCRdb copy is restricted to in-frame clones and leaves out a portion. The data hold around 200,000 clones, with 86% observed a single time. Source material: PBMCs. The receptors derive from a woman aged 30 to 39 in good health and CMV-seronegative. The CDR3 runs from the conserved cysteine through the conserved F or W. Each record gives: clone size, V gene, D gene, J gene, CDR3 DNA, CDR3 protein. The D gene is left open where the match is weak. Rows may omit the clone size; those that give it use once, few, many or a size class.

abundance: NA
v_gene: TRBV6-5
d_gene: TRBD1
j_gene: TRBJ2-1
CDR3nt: TGTGCCAGCAGTTCGAGACAGGGGGCAGTCAATGAGCAGTTCTTC
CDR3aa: CASSSRQGAVNEQFF

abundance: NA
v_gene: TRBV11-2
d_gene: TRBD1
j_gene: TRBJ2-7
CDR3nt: TGTGCCAGCAGCCGACAGGGAGAGCAGTACTTC
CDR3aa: CASSRQGEQYF

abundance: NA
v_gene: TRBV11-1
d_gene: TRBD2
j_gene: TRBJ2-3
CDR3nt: TGTGCCAGCAGCTTAGATGTGGCGGGAGGCCTTAGCACAGATACGCAGTATTTT
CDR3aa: CASSLDVAGGLSTDTQYF

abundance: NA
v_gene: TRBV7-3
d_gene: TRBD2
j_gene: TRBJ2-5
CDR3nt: TGTGCCAGCAGACGTAGCGGGAGCCCCCAAGAGACCCAGTACTTC
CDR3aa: CASRRSGSPQETQYF

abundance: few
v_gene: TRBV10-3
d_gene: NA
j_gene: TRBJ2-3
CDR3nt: TGTGCCATCAATCGGGGGATCACAGATACGCAGTATTTT
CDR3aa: CAINRGITDTQYF

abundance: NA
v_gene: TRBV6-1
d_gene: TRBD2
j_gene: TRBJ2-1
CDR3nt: TGTGCCAGCAGTGGGCAGCGGGGGGCCTACAATGAGCAGTTCTTC
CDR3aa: CASSGQRGAYNEQFF

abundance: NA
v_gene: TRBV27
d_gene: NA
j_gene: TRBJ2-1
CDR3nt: TGTGCCAGCGACGGAGGTAGCGGTGAGCAGTTCTTC
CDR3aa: CASDGGSGEQFF

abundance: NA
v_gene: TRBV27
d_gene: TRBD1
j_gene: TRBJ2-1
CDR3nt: TGTGCCAGCAGCTCGGACAGGTCGAGTGTTTGGCAGTTCTTC
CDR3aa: CASSSDRSSVWQFF

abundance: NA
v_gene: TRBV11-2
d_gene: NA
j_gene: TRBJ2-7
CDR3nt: TGTGCCAGCGGAAGGGGCTACGAGCAGTACTTC
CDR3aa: CASGRGYEQYF

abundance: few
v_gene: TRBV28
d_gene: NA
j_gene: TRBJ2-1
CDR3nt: TGTGCCAGCAGTTTAAGCCTTTACAATGAGCAGTTCTTC
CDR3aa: CASSLSLYNEQFF

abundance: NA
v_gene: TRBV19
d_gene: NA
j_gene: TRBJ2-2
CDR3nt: TGTGCCAGTAGTATAGGAGCAAGGGAGCTGTTTTTT
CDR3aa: CASSIGARELFF

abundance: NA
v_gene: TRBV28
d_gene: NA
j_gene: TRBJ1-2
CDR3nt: TGTGCCAGCAGTTCCGGGGTATCCTATGGCTACACCTTC
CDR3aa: CASSSGVSYGYTF

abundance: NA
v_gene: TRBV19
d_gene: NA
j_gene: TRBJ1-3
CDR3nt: TGTGCCAGTATACAGCACTCTGGAAACACCATATATTTT
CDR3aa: CASIQHSGNTIYF

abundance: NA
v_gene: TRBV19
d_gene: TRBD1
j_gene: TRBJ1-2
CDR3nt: TGTGCCAGTATCCCGGGACAGACGAACTATGGCTACACCTTC
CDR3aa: CASIPGQTNYGYTF

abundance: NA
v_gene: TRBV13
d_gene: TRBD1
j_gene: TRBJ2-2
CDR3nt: TGTGCCAGCAGCGGCGATCCGGGACAGGGAATTCGCGGGGAGCTGTTTTTT
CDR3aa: CASSGDPGQGIRGELFF

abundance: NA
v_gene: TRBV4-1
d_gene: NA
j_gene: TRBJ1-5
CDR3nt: TGCGCCAGCAGCCATATCTCGGGGCCCCAGCATTTT
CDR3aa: CASSHISGPQHF

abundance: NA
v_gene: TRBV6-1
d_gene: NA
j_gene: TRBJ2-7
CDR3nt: TGTGCCAGCAGCAAGTCCTACGAGCAGTACTTC
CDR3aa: CASSKSYEQYF

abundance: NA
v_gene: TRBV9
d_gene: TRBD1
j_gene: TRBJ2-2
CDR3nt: TGTGCCAGCAGCCCTAGGACAGGGGATTTCACCGGGGAGCTGTTTTTT
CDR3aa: CASSPRTGDFTGELFF

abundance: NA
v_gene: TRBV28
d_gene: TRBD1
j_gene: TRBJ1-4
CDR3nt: TGTGCAACAGACAGGGGCCCAAATGAAAAACTGTTTTTT
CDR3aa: CATDRGPNEKLFF

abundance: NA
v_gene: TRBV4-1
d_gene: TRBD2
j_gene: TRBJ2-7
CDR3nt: TGCGCCAGCAGCCTCGCAGCGGGAGGGCCGTCTAACGAGCAGTACTTC
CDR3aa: CASSLAAGGPSNEQYF

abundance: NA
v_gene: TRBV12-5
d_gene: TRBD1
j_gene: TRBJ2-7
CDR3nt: TGTGCTAGTGGTAAAGGACAGGGAGGCGAGCAGTACTTC
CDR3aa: CASGKGQGGEQYF

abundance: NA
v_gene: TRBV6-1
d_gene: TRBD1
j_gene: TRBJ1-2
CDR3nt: TGTGCCAGCAGCGCAACGGGACAGTATGTCTACACCTTC
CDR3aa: CASSATGQYVYTF

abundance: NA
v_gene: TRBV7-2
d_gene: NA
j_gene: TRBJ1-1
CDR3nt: TGTGCCAGCAGCTTAGTAGCTACGAACACTGAAGCTTTCTTT
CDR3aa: CASSLVATNTEAFF

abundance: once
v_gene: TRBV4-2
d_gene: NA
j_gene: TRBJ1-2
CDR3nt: TGTGCCAGCAGCCAATCTCTTGGGGACACAAAACACTATGGCTACACCTTC
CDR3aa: CASSQSLGDTKHYGYTF

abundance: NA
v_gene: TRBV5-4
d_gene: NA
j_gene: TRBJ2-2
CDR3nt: TGTGCCAGCAGCCCACACCCCAACCGGGAGATGAACACCGGGGAGCTGTTTTTT
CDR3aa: CASSPHPNREMNTGELFF

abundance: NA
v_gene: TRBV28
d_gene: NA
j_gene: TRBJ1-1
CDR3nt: TGTGCCAGCAGTTCGGCCCAAAGAGGAGCTTTCTTT
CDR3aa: CASSSAQRGAFF

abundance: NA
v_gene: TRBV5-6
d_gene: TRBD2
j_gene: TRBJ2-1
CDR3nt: TGTGCCAGCGGCTGGGCCCTAGCGGGAGTTTCCTACAATGAGCAGTTCTTC
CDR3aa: CASGWALAGVSYNEQFF

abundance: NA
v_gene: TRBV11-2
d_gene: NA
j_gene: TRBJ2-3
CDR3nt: TGTGCCAGCAGCCCCCGGGTACAAGATACGCAGTATTTT
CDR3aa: CASSPRVQDTQYF

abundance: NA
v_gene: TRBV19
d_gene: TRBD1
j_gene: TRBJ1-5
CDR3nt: TGTGCCAGTAGTATGGACAGGGAGGGCAGCAATCAGCCCCAGCATTTT
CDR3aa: CASSMDREGSNQPQHF

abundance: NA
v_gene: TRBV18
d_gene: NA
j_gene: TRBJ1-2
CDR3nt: TGTGCCAGCTCACCCAGGACAGAAACTAACTATGGCTACACCTTC
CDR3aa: CASSPRTETNYGYTF

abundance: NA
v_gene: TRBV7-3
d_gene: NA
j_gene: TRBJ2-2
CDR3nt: TGTGCCAGCAGCTTGAGTAGCGGGGAGCTGTTTTTT
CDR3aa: CASSLSSGELFF

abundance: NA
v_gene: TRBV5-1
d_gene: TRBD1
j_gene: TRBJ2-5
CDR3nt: TGCGCCAGCAGCTTAGGGACAGGGTTCGGAGAGACCCAGTACTTC
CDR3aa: CASSLGTGFGETQYF

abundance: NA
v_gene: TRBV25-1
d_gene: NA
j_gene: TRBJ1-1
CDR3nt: TGTGCCAGCAGTGCCCCCGCGGAGGGTGGCGCTTTCTTT
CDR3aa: CASSAPAEGGAFF

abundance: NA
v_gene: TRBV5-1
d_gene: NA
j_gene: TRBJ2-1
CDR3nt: TGCGCCAGCAGCTTGGGTAGCCGGCTAGGAGACAATGAGCAGTTCTTC
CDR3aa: CASSLGSRLGDNEQFF

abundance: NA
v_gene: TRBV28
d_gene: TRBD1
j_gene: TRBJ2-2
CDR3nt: TGTGCCAGCAGTCTTCGACAGGGGAAGACCGGGGAGCTGTTTTTT
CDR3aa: CASSLRQGKTGELFF

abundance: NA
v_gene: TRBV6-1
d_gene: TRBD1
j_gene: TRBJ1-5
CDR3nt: TGTGCCAGCTCTTGGCAGGGGGCGAAACAGCCCCAGCATTTT
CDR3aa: CASSWQGAKQPQHF

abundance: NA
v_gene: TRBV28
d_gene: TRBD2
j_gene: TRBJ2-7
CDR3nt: TGTGCCAGCAGTTTATTGGGGACTAGCTGGCACGAGCAGTACTTC
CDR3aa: CASSLLGTSWHEQYF

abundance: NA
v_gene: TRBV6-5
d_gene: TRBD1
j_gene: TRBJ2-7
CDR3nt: TGTGCCAGCAGCCGGGACAGACTACGATACGAGCAGTACTTC
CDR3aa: CASSRDRLRYEQYF

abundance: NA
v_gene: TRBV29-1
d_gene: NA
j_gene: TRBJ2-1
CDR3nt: TGCAGCGTTGAGATCCTGAGCTCCTACAATGAGCAGTTCTTC
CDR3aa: CSVEILSSYNEQFF

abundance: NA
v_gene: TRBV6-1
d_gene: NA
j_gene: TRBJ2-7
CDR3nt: TGTGCCAGCAGTGCCCGGGGGGGTGGACAGGAGGCCTACGAGCAGTACTTC
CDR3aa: CASSARGGGQEAYEQYF

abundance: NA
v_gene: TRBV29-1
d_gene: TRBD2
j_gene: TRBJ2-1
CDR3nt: TGCAGCGTTGAAGAGGGCGGGGGGCCCTACAATGAGCAGTTCTTC
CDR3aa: CSVEEGGGPYNEQFF

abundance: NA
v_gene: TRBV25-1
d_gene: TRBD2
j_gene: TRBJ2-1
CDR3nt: TGTGCCAGCAGGGAAACCGGGGGGGATTACAATGAGCAGTTCTTC
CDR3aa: CASRETGGDYNEQFF

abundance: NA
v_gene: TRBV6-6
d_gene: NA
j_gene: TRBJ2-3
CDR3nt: TGTGCCAGCAGTTACACTGACAGTGCAGATACGCAGTATTTT
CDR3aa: CASSYTDSADTQYF

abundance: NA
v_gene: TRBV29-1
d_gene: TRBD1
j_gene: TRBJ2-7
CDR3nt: TGCAGCGTTGAGGACAGGGAGTTTAAGCAGTACTTC
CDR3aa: CSVEDREFKQYF

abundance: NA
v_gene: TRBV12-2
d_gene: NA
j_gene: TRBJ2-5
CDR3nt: TGTGCAAGTCGCTTAAGTAGGGGTGGAGAGACCCAGTACTTC
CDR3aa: CASRLSRGGETQYF

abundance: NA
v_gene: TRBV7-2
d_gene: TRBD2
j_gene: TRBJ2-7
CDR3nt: TGTGCCAGCAGCTTAGGAAAGCGGGGGGACGATTTGGACGAGCAGTACTTC
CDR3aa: CASSLGKRGDDLDEQYF

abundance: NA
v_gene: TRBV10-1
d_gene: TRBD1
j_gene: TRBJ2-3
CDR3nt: TGCGCCAGCAGTGGCGGACAGGGTCGGACAGATACGCAGTATTTT
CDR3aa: CASSGGQGRTDTQYF